Given below is one T cell receptor beta chain in context. Deep-level assay runs were performed. Assay: immunoSEQ multiplex PCR; the TCRdb copy retains only in-frame clones and omits some. The table includes about 1,900,000 clones, roughly 94% detected once. These data come from a study of shared clonotypes between healthy human individuals. Naive CD8 populations comprised CD45RO-negative cells positively selected for CCR7, excluding terminally differentiated effector memory CD45RA+ cells. Donors were healthy HIV-negative adults without recent acute infections or vaccinations. CDR1 is SQVTM, CDR2 ANQGSEA, per germline. The V end was cut by 5 bases, the J end by 5 bases, with 15 bases between. CDR3 length equals 13 residues.

This chain joins TRBV29-1 and TRBJ1-2; D is unclear. The specimen sequenced was naive CD8+ T cells sorted from blood. This TCR was sampled from a man aged 18 to 29 in good health. The CDR3 bases are TGCAGCGTTCCCGCACGGGGTAAATATGGCTACACCTTC. It encodes CSVPARGKYGYTF. The variable domain in full, with the rest retrieved from reference TRBV29-1 and TRBJ1-2, is SAVISQKPSRDICQRGTSLTIQCQVDSQVTMMFWYRQQPGQSLTLIATANQGSEATYESGFVIDKFPISRPNLTFSTLTVSNMSPEDSSIYLCSVPARGKYGYTFGSGTRLTVV.